Following are 24 T cell receptor beta chains from one sample sequenced in a study of T cells after yellow fever vaccination. Each CDR3 protein gets one entry after TCRdb re-called the 5' RACE reads with MiXCR. This table holds around 330,000 distinct CDR3 sequences, about 3.5% found once. Sequencing used PBMCs, obtained on the day of the yellow fever booster vaccination. The receptors shown here come from a man between 18 and 35 years old who received the YFV17D yellow fever vaccine.

J is TRBJ2-1 and V is TRBV7-6; possible D gene TRBD2, 7 bases. Trimming removed 8 bases at V and 8 bases at J, with 16 bases between. Germline V gives CDR1 SGHVS, CDR2 FNYEAQ. The length of the CDR3 is 13 residues. The CDR3 DNA sequence: TGTGCCAGCGGGGGGGCTTTTTGGGATGAGCAGTTCTTC. Translated, it gives CASGGAFWDEQFF.

The rearrangement links TRBV6-5 to TRBJ2-5; D may be TRBD1 (5 bases). Germline values: CDR1 MNHEY, CDR2 SVGAGI. V gave up 6 bases and J gave up 1 base, with 12 bases separating them. The CDR3 extends over 14 amino acids. The CDR3 region is CASSHRGSQETQYF. CDR3 in DNA: TGTGCCAGCAGCCATAGGGGCAGCCAAGAGACCCAGTACTTC.

This clonotype has only a few counts. V usage is TRBV4-3 and J usage is TRBJ2-1, with 7 bases aligning to TRBD1. V gave up 1 base and J gave up 16 bases; unmatched junction bases: 10. Germline V gene sequence: CDR1 LGHNA, CDR2 YSLEER. This CDR3 contains 13 residues. CDR3 nucleotides: TGCGCCAGCAGCCAAGCTGGCCGGGACAGCGCCTTCTTC. Translating gives CASSQAGRDSAFF.

This clonotype came up a few times. The CDR3 coding sequence is TGCAGTGCCCTTCTAAGGGGGGGTAATTCACCCCTCCACTTT. Amino acid sequence: CSALLRGGNSPLHF. The J gene is TRBJ1-6, the V gene TRBV20-1, with D tentatively TRBD1 (6 bases). Trimming left V 6 bases short and J 6 bases short, with 15 bases between. There are 14 residues in the CDR3. Looked up from germline, CDR1 is DFQATT and CDR2 is SNEGSKA (reference sequence).

This clonotype occurred many times. This chain uses TRBV20-1 with TRBJ2-2; D ambiguous. The CDR3 runs to 12 residues. Looked up from germline, CDR1 is DFQATT and CDR2 is SNEGSKA (reference sequence). Trimming cost V 0 bases and J 6 bases, with 5 bases left between them. The DNA for the CDR3 is TGCAGTGCTAGAGAGGGGTCCGGGGAGCTGTTTTTT. It yields the protein CSAREGSGELFF.

This clonotype is medium-sized within its sample. CDR3 coding DNA: TGCGCCAGCAGCCAATGGGCGAAGGACACTGAAGCTTTCTTT. Its translation is CASSQWAKDTEAFF. The chain carries TRBV4-3 and TRBJ1-1; D is ambiguous. Germline CDR1 and CDR2: LGHNA and YSLEER. V dropped 2 bases and J dropped 3 bases, with 10 bases sitting between them. The CDR3 has 14 residues.

This clonotype was seen only a few times. V and J are TRBV7-9 and TRBJ2-5, with a weak D call TRBD1 (6 bases). This CDR3 has 13 amino acids. In germline, CDR1 is SEHNR, CDR2 FQNEAQ (reference sequence). Trimming removed 8 bases from V and 0 bases from J, with 10 bases in between. The CDR3 region is CASERGYQETQYF. The CDR3 DNA reads as TGTGCCAGCGAGAGGGGGTACCAAGAGACCCAGTACTTC. Together with reference TRBV7-9 and TRBJ2-5, the CDR3 gives the full variable domain: DTGVSQNPRHKITKRGQNVTFRCDPISEHNRLYWYRQTLGQGPEFLTYFQNEAQLEKSRLLSDRFSAERPKGSFSTLEIQRTEQGDSAMYLCASERGYQETQYFGPGTRLLVL.

Only a few counts were recorded for this clonotype. The genes are TRBV2 and TRBJ1-4; D is unclear. CDR1 and CDR2 from the germline V gene are SNHLY and FYNNEI. Trimming took 4 bases from V and 8 from J, leaving 11 bases between them. The CDR3 is 13 residues long. DNA for the CDR3: TGTGCCAGCAGTGCGGAGCTTGAAGAAAAACTGTTTTTT. It is translated as CASSAELEEKLFF.

This clonotype was counted ten times or more. This chain joins TRBV7-8 and TRBJ1-1; 8 nucleotides align to TRBD1. Germline V gives CDR1 SGHVS, CDR2 FQNEAQ. V was clipped by 6 bases and J by 3 bases; unmatched bases: 9. This CDR3 is built from 15 residues. The CDR3 DNA sequence: TGTGCCAGCAGAAGGTTACAGGGGGTATACACTGAAGCTTTCTTT. Translating it yields CASRRLQGVYTEAFF.

This clonotype was detected ten times or more. This chain connects TRBV7-3 to TRBJ1-2; maybe TRBD1 (6 bases). V lost 2 bases to trimming and J lost 2 bases, with 12 bases between them. The CDR3 extends over 15 amino acids. The germline V gene has CDR1 SGHTA and CDR2 FQGTGA. The CDR3 spells CASSLSGGPNYGYTF. The CDR3 DNA follows: TGTGCCAGCAGCTTATCGGGGGGGCCAAACTATGGCTACACCTTC. Using reference TRBV7-3 and TRBJ1-2 for the parts outside the CDR3, the full variable domain is GAGVSQTPSNKVTEKGKYVELRCDPISGHTALYWYRQSLGQGPEFLIYFQGTGAADDSGLPNDRFFAVRPEGSVSTLKIQRTERGDSAVYLCASSLSGGPNYGYTFGSGTRLTVV.

This clonotype was counted between two and nine times. The chain joins TRBV5-4 to TRBJ1-1; the D is unclear. CDR1 and CDR2 (germline): SGHNT, YYREEE (reference sequence). This CDR3 has 11 amino acids. V was pared by 5 bases and J by 5 bases, with 7 bases between. The CDR3: CASSGRTEAFF. For the CDR3, the DNA is TGTGCCAGCAGTGGGAGAACTGAAGCTTTCTTT.

This clonotype was detected ten times or more. V and J are TRBV12-3 or TRBV12-4 and TRBJ2-7, with D possibly matching TRBD2 (6 bases). The CDR3 spans 12 residues. Deletions cut 1 base from V and 5 bases from J, with 6 bases between. The CDR3 region has the DNA TGTGCCAGCAGTTTAGGGGGGGACGAGCAGTACGTC. Protein sequence: CASSLGGDEQYV.

The sample holds many counts of this clonotype. The gene calls are TRBV7-9 and TRBJ2-2; D is ambiguous. Germline CDR1 is SEHNR and CDR2 is FQNEAQ (reference sequence). The CDR3 sequence is 18 residues long. V lost 1 base, J lost 4 bases, and 19 bases lay in between. CDR3 DNA sequence: TGTGCCAGCAGCTTAGAAGAGTACGTCCCAGAGAGCACCGGGGAGCTGTTTTTT. It encodes CASSLEEYVPESTGELFF.

This clonotype was picked up many times. This rearrangement joins TRBV7-9 to TRBJ1-1, with D uncertain. Looked up from germline, CDR1 is SEHNR and CDR2 is FQNEAQ (reference sequence). The CDR3 has 14 amino acids. Trimming took 7 bases from V and 0 from J, leaving 12 bases between them. CDR3 DNA sequence: TGTGCCAGCAACCCATCGGGTATGAACACTGAAGCTTTCTTT. This codes for CASNPSGMNTEAFF.

There are a few counts of this clonotype. The chain carries TRBV12-3 or TRBV12-4 and TRBJ1-2, with TRBD1 as a possible D gene (6 bases). V shed 7 bases and J shed 4 bases, with 19 bases lying between them. This CDR3 has 15 residues. DNA for the CDR3: TGTGCCAGCACCCCTAGGGTGGCAGGGGCCTATGGCTACACCTTC. Its translation is CASTPRVAGAYGYTF.

The gene calls are TRBV4-1 and TRBJ1-1; no definite D call. The germline CDR1 and CDR2 sequences are MGHRA and YSYEKL. V was pared by 0 bases and J by 2 bases, with 10 bases between. The CDR3 runs 15 residues. CDR3 DNA: TGCGCCAGCAGCCAAGAATATACAGCCAACACTGAAGCTTTCTTT. Its protein product is CASSQEYTANTEAFF.

In its sample, this clonotype was seen a few times. This chain connects TRBV3-1 to TRBJ2-7; 9 nucleotides align to TRBD2. Per germline, CDR1 LGHDT and CDR2 YNNKEL (reference sequence). This CDR3 contains 18 residues. V gave up 1 base and J gave up 2 bases; unmatched junction bases: 12. CDR3 sequence: CASSQGAEGASGAYEQYF. CDR3 in DNA: TGTGCCAGCAGCCAAGGAGCTGAGGGTGCTAGCGGGGCCTACGAGCAGTACTTC.

In its sample, this clonotype was seen a few times. At one boundary the junction diverges from the germline segment, which might be a read error. The chain links TRBV3-1 to TRBJ2-5; 16 bases are a match to TRBD2. Germline assignment: CDR1 LGHDT and CDR2 YNNKEL (reference sequence). There are 14 residues in the CDR3. CDR3 in amino acids: CASSQEGLAGGPNF. The CDR3 bases are TGTGCCAGCAGCCAAGAGGGACTAGCGGGGGGGCCCAACTTC.

This clonotype was detected many times. V usage is TRBV29-1 and J usage is TRBJ1-1, with 7 bases fitting TRBD1. The CDR3 is made up of 11 amino acids. The J segment lost 6 bases and the V segment lost 5 bases, leaving 3 bases of the junction unmatched. CDR1 SQVTM and CDR2 ANQGSEA come from the germline V gene. In nucleotides, the CDR3 is TGCAGCGTTAGAACAGGGGCTGAAGCTTTCTTT. Translation: CSVRTGAEAFF.

This clonotype was seen only a few times. The chain employs TRBV5-1 and TRBJ1-2; 9 bases agree with TRBD1. Unmatched junction bases numbered 8, after V lost 3 bases and J lost 8 bases. The CDR3 has 14 residues. Germline CDR1 is SGHRS and CDR2 is YFSETQ. CDR3 region: CASSSTGTGNGYTF. In nucleotides, the CDR3 is TGCGCCAGCAGCTCAACCGGGACAGGGAACGGCTACACCTTC.

The chain employs TRBV7-9 and TRBJ1-2; maybe TRBD1 (6 bases). Germline V lookup: CDR1 SEHNR, CDR2 FQNEAQ (reference sequence). The CDR3 totals 12 residues. V was clipped by 1 base and J by 11 bases, with 11 bases between them. The CDR3 DNA sequence: TGTGCCAGCAGCTTAGTACAGGGCGTGTACACCTTC. Protein: CASSLVQGVYTF. Full variable domain (outside the CDR3, taken from reference TRBV7-9 and TRBJ1-2): DTGVSQNPRHKITKRGQNVTFRCDPISEHNRLYWYRQTLGQGPEFLTYFQNEAQLEKSRLLSDRFSAERPKGSFSTLEIQRTEQGDSAMYLCASSLVQGVYTFGSGTRLTVV.

This clonotype was seen only a few times. The J gene is TRBJ2-7, the V gene TRBV7-9, with D possibly being TRBD2 (5 bases). CDR1 is SEHNR and CDR2 is FQNEAQ in the germline V gene (reference sequence). V gave up 5 bases and J gave up 5 bases, with 16 bases separating them. CDR3 length equals 14 residues. The CDR3 bases are TGTGCCAGCAGCCCCCCCGGGATTCCTGACGAGCAGTACTTC. This gives the protein CASSPPGIPDEQYF.

The sample holds many counts of this clonotype. The chain employs TRBV5-1 and TRBJ2-1; D call uncertain. The CDR3 length is 11 residues. V was trimmed by 2 bases and J by 11 bases, leaving 8 bases between them. Germline V CDR1 and CDR2: SGHRS, YFSETQ. CDR3 sequence reads: CASSFQVQQFF. In nucleotides, the CDR3 is TGCGCCAGCAGCTTCCAGGTGCAGCAGTTCTTC.

This clonotype was counted ten times or more. J is TRBJ2-1 and V is TRBV20-1, with 10 positions matching TRBD2. The CDR3 is 16 amino acids. J was trimmed by 7 bases and V by 3 bases; bases with no gene match: 12. CDR1 and CDR2 from the germline V gene are DFQATT and SNEGSKA (reference sequence). CDR3 bases: TGCAGTGCTAGGCCTCGGACTAGCGGAAAATTAAATGAGCAGTTCTTC. This translates into CSARPRTSGKLNEQFF.